These T cell receptor beta chains were read from a single sample in a study of cytomegalovirus exposure and HLA in healthy donors. Repertoires were generated with immunoSEQ multiplex PCR, while TCRdb's copy carries only in-frame clones and drops some. The sample lists 130,000 or so clones; approximately 89% were seen once. Sequenced sample: PBMCs. The receptors originated from a woman between 18 and 29 years old in good health and CMV-seronegative. The CDR3 runs from the conserved cysteine through the conserved F or W. Fields, in order: CDR3 protein, CDR3 DNA, V gene, clone size, D gene, J gene. A D gene is named only where the DNA matches it firmly. Size values are once, few and many counts, or a class for expanded clones, and some rows have none.

CASSGGGIGQPQHF TGTGCCAGCAGTGGGGGGGGTATCGGACAGCCCCAGCATTTT TRBV6-6 NA NA TRBJ1-5
CASSLVFQRRSGELFF TGTGCCAGCAGCTTAGTTTTCCAGCGCCGCTCCGGGGAGCTGTTTTTT TRBV7-9 NA NA TRBJ2-2
CASTRRGAAGEKLFF TGTGCCAGCACCCGCCGGGGGGCGGCGGGTGAAAAACTGTTTTTT TRBV5-6 NA NA TRBJ1-4
CASSYSDRLADTQYF TGTGCCAGCAGTTACTCGGACAGACTAGCGGATACGCAGTATTTT TRBV6-6 once TRBD2 TRBJ2-3
CASSLDLGAGYGYTF TGTGCCAGCAGCTTAGATCTGGGGGCCGGGTATGGCTACACCTTC TRBV11-2 NA NA TRBJ1-2
CASSKEGTGGSTDTQYF TGTGCCAGCAGCAAAGAGGGGACAGGGGGGAGCACAGATACGCAGTATTTT TRBV21-1 NA NA TRBJ2-3
CASNDGDRGINEQFF TGTGCCAGCAACGACGGGGACAGGGGGATCAATGAGCAGTTCTTC TRBV2 NA TRBD1 TRBJ2-1
CASTSSDSINTEAFF TGCGCCAGCACTTCATCGGACTCTATAAACACTGAAGCTTTCTTT TRBV4-1 NA NA TRBJ1-1
CASSLTSGASSSYNEQFF TGTGCCAGCAGCTTGACTAGCGGGGCCTCCAGCTCCTACAATGAGCAGTTCTTC TRBV7-3 NA TRBD2 TRBJ2-1
CASSPGGGYEQYF TGTGCCAGCAGCCCAGGGGGCGGCTACGAGCAGTACTTC TRBV6-1 few TRBD1 TRBJ2-7
CASSLKVAVADTQYF TGTGCCAGCAGCTTGAAGGTAGCAGTAGCAGATACGCAGTATTTT TRBV7-8 NA NA TRBJ2-3
CASSLTSSYEQYF TGCGCCAGCAGCTTAACTAGCAGCTACGAGCAGTACTTC TRBV5-1 NA NA TRBJ2-7
CASSPRGAFLSPLHF TGTGCCAGCAGCCCCCGGGGGGCCTTTCTCTCACCCCTCCACTTT TRBV9 NA NA TRBJ1-6
CASSGTDYEQYF TGTGCCAGCAGCGGGACAGACTACGAGCAGTACTTC TRBV5-6 NA TRBD1 TRBJ2-7
CASSPLAGVQETQYF TGTGCCAGCAGCCCCCTAGCGGGGGTGCAAGAGACCCAGTACTTC TRBV6-1 few TRBD2 TRBJ2-5
CASSLRQGAGTDTQYF TGTGCCAGTAGTCTCCGACAGGGGGCCGGCACAGATACGCAGTATTTT TRBV19 few TRBD1 TRBJ2-3
CASSLGQGYSPLHF TGTGCCAGCAGCTTAGGACAGGGTTATTCACCCCTCCACTTT TRBV7-6 NA TRBD1 TRBJ1-6
CASKPAVNEKLFF TGTGCCAGTAAACCAGCGGTAAATGAAAAACTGTTTTTT TRBV19 once NA TRBJ1-4
CASSYGDRAWYNEQFF TGTGCCAGCAGTTACGGGGACAGGGCCTGGTACAATGAGCAGTTCTTC TRBV6-5 NA TRBD1 TRBJ2-1
CASTQDRSGEQYF TGTGCCAGTACCCAGGACAGATCGGGCGAGCAGTACTTC TRBV19 NA NA TRBJ2-7
CATSREAGRLKTDTQYF TGTGCCACCAGCAGAGAGGCAGGGAGGCTGAAAACGGATACGCAGTATTTT TRBV15 NA NA TRBJ2-3
CASSFRGGEKLFF TGTGCCAGCAGTTTTCGGGGGGGTGAAAAACTGTTTTTT TRBV27 NA NA TRBJ1-4
CASKQGFSGNTIYF TGTGCCAGCAAACAGGGCTTCTCTGGAAACACCATATATTTT TRBV2 NA NA TRBJ1-3
CATRGLNTEAFF TGTGCCACCAGGGGCTTGAACACTGAAGCTTTCTTT TRBV10-3 once NA TRBJ1-1
CASSSDGGELFF TGTGCCAGCAGCTCCGACGGGGGGGAGCTGTTTTTT TRBV6-1 NA NA TRBJ2-2
CASGGKLRTGEKLFF TGTGCCAGCGGAGGCAAGCTTCGGACAGGCGAAAAACTGTTTTTT TRBV7-8 once TRBD1 TRBJ1-4
CATSRGGVNYGYTF TGTGCCACCAGCAGAGGTGGAGTTAACTATGGCTACACCTTC TRBV15 NA NA TRBJ1-2
CASSLTAGDEQFF TGTGCCAGCAGCTTAACCGCGGGGGATGAGCAGTTCTTC TRBV7-9 NA TRBD2 TRBJ2-1
CASSLTGINTEAFF TGTGCCAGCAGCTTAACGGGGATCAACACTGAAGCTTTCTTT TRBV7-2 NA NA TRBJ1-1
CASSIAGQGSYEQYF TGTGCCAGTAGTATAGCTGGACAGGGATCATACGAGCAGTACTTC TRBV19 once TRBD1 TRBJ2-7
CASSLGRGETQYF TGTGCCAGCAGCTTGGGTAGGGGGGAGACCCAGTACTTC TRBV5-6 NA NA TRBJ2-5
CASSPPGQSSYNEQFF TGCGCCAGCAGCCCCCCCGGACAGAGCTCCTACAATGAGCAGTTCTTC TRBV4-1 NA NA TRBJ2-1
CASTLRTARSGNTIYF TGTGCCAGTACCCTGAGAACAGCCCGCTCTGGAAACACCATATATTTT TRBV19 NA NA TRBJ1-3
CATRGYSGNTIYF TGTGCCACCAGGGGCTACTCTGGAAACACCATATATTTT TRBV19 NA NA TRBJ1-3
CASSLRDRDVYGYTF TGCGCCAGCAGCCTCCGGGACAGGGACGTCTATGGCTACACCTTC TRBV5-1 NA TRBD1 TRBJ1-2
CASSGSGGAAEQFF TGTGCCAGCAGTGGTAGCGGGGGGGCCGCTGAGCAGTTCTTC TRBV2 NA TRBD2 TRBJ2-1
CASSEAVSSYNSPLHF TGTGCCAGCAGTGAAGCGGTGAGCTCCTATAATTCACCCCTCCACTTT TRBV2 NA NA TRBJ1-6
CASSPWEAQPQHF TGTGCCAGCAGCCCCTGGGAGGCACAGCCCCAGCATTTT TRBV7-9 NA NA TRBJ1-5
CASSPVEGPGYGYTF TGTGCCAGCAGCCCGGTGGAGGGTCCGGGCTATGGCTACACCTTC TRBV11-2 once NA TRBJ1-2
CASSAYRGPSNQPQHF TGTGCCAGCAGTGCCTACAGGGGGCCTAGCAATCAGCCCCAGCATTTT TRBV6-1 NA TRBD1 TRBJ1-5
CASSVRAGGPYGEQFF TGTGCCAGCAGCGTCCGAGCGGGGGGGCCCTACGGTGAGCAGTTCTTC TRBV11-2 few TRBD2 TRBJ2-1
CASSLQGARALHF TGTGCCAGCAGTTTACAGGGGGCGAGGGCCCTCCACTTT TRBV28 NA TRBD1 TRBJ1-6
CASSPKDREEKLFF TGTGCCAGCAGCCCCAAGGACAGGGAGGAAAAACTGTTTTTT TRBV4-2 NA TRBD1 TRBJ1-4
CASSSATGGYLKNIQYF TGTGCCAGCAGTTCCGCGACAGGAGGCTACCTTAAAAACATTCAGTACTTC TRBV28 NA NA TRBJ2-4
CASSEAAYGYTF TGTGCCAGCAGTGAAGCGGCCTATGGCTACACCTTC TRBV2 NA NA TRBJ1-2
CASSLARQGYGYTF TGTGCCAGCAGCTTGGCCCGGCAGGGTTATGGCTACACCTTC TRBV5-6 NA NA TRBJ1-2
CSDNTQYF TGCAGTGATAATACGCAGTATTTT TRBV20-1 NA NA TRBJ2-3
CASYQSRGRWGTDTQYF TGCGCCAGTTACCAAAGTCGGGGTCGGTGGGGCACAGATACGCAGTATTTT TRBV5-1 NA NA TRBJ2-3
CASSSQAMNTEAFF TGCGCCAGCAGCTCACAGGCAATGAACACTGAAGCTTTCTTT TRBV5-1 NA NA TRBJ1-1
CASSSSRGDRRTGRFYGYTF TGTGCCAGCAGCTCCAGTAGGGGGGACCGACGGACAGGGCGCTTCTATGGCTACACCTTC TRBV9 NA TRBD1 TRBJ1-2
CASSPRQGIDTQYF TGTGCCAGCAGTCCACGACAGGGGATAGATACGCAGTATTTT TRBV28 NA TRBD1 TRBJ2-3
CATSREGARSGNTIYF TGTGCCACCAGCAGAGAGGGCGCCCGCTCTGGAAACACCATATATTTT TRBV15 NA NA TRBJ1-3
CASSTRLAAEQYF TGTGCCAGCAGTACAAGGCTAGCAGCCGAGCAGTACTTC TRBV27 NA NA TRBJ2-7
CASADHSSYNEQFF TGTGCCAGCGCCGATCATAGCTCCTACAATGAGCAGTTCTTC TRBV6-6 NA NA TRBJ2-1
CASSPSLVNRVRSPLHF TGCGCCAGCAGCCCAAGCTTAGTCAACAGGGTGCGCTCACCCCTCCACTTT TRBV5-1 NA NA TRBJ1-6
CASSLFDKNYGYTF TGTGCCAGCAGCTTATTCGACAAGAACTATGGCTACACCTTC TRBV11-2 NA NA TRBJ1-2
CASSVESGGIGSPLHF TGTGCCAGCAGCGTCGAGTCAGGAGGGATAGGTTCACCCCTCCACTTT TRBV2 few NA TRBJ1-6
CASSLAGGTDTQYF TGTGCCAGCAGCCTTGCGGGGGGCACAGATACGCAGTATTTT TRBV5-5 NA TRBD2 TRBJ2-3
CASSSAIGGRAGNTIYF TGTGCCAGCAGTTCCGCGATAGGAGGGAGGGCTGGAAACACCATATATTTT TRBV27 NA NA TRBJ1-3
CASSLQRLAGVSSYNEQFF TGTGCCAGCAGCCTGCAGCGACTAGCGGGGGTAAGCTCCTACAATGAGCAGTTCTTC TRBV7-2 NA TRBD2 TRBJ2-1